These 14 T cell receptor beta chains came from one sample sequenced in a study of blood T cell repertoires in COVID-19. Sequencing used immunoSEQ multiplex PCR; TCRdb keeps in-frame clones, though not all of them. The sample comprises roughly 76,000 clones, 70% to 75% of which are singletons, and around a fifth rests with the top ten. Sequenced: peripheral blood. The receptors derive from a man in his 70s with acute or convalescent COVID-19.

The genes are TRBV7-9 and TRBJ1-2, with 9 bases identical to TRBD1. The J segment lost 8 bases and the V segment lost 5 bases, leaving 6 bases of the junction unmatched. CDR1 and CDR2 (germline): SEHNR, FQNEAQ (reference sequence). This CDR3 has 13 residues. Here the CDR3 reads CASSLGQGGGYTF. The CDR3 DNA reads TGTGCCAGCAGCCTGGGACAGGGCGGCGGCTACACCTTC.

The J gene is TRBJ2-3, the V gene TRBV11-2; 8 bases fit TRBD2. V gave up 5 bases and J gave up 1 base; unmatched junction bases: 5. Per the germline V gene, CDR1 is SGHAT and CDR2 is FQNNGV. CDR3 length equals 15 residues. The CDR3 region is CASSPSGSGTDTQYF. DNA of the CDR3: TGTGCCAGCAGCCCGAGCGGGAGTGGCACAGATACGCAGTATTTT.

This rearrangement joins TRBV7-6 to TRBJ2-1; TRBD1 aligns across 9 bases. Trimming cost V 5 bases and J 9 bases; bases outside gene matches: 11. Per germline, CDR1 SGHVS and CDR2 FNYEAQ. This CDR3 has 15 amino acids. DNA for the CDR3: TGTGCCAGCAGCCTTAGTTGGACAGGGGAGCGTGAGCAGTTCTTC. It is translated as CASSLSWTGEREQFF.

The CDR3 DNA is TGTGCCAGCAGGGATAGCGGAACCTACAATGAGCAGTTCTTC. This encodes CASRDSGTYNEQFF. This chain links TRBV25-1 with TRBJ2-1; tentative D call: TRBD2 (6 bases). In germline, CDR1 is MGHDK, CDR2 SYGVNS. Between the trimmed V and J ends, which lost 6 bases and 2 bases, there was a span of 11 bases. The CDR3 has 14 residues.

The CDR3 sequence: CASSPRGQAEGGYTF. The DNA of the CDR3 is TGTGCCAGCAGCCCCAGAGGACAGGCCGAAGGGGGCTACACCTTC. The chain uses TRBV11-2 and TRBJ1-2; 7 bases are shared with TRBD1. This CDR3 has 15 amino acids. J gave up 8 bases and V 5 bases, and 14 bases lay outside the gene matches. From germline, CDR1 is SGHAT and CDR2 FQNNGV.

The chain carries TRBV19 and TRBJ2-3; no clear D. Germline CDR1 is LNHDA and CDR2 is SQIVND (reference sequence). CDR3 length equals 16 residues. Trimming took 7 bases from V and 1 from J, leaving 18 bases between them. The CDR3 region is CASTRSYGSGTDTQYF. For the CDR3, the DNA is TGTGCCAGTACAAGGAGTTATGGCTCAGGCACAGATACGCAGTATTTT. Full variable domain (remainder filled in from reference TRBV19 and TRBJ2-3): DGGITQSPKYLFRKEGQNVTLSCEQNLNHDAMYWYRQDPGQGLRLIYYSQIVNDFQKGDIAEGYSVSREKKESFPLTVTSAQKNPTAFYLCASTRSYGSGTDTQYFGPGTRLTVL.

CDR3 in DNA: TGTGCCAGCACCACCACAGGGGGCATCTCCTACGAGCAGTACTTC. This gives the protein CASTTTGGISYEQYF. The J gene is TRBJ2-7, the V gene TRBV28, with 9 bases that match TRBD1. CDR1 and CDR2 from the germline V gene are MDHEN and SYDVKM. V shed 7 bases and J 0 bases; nucleotides not matched to a gene: 7. The CDR3 extends over 15 amino acids.

The V call is TRBV4-1, the J call TRBJ2-3; D call uncertain. This CDR3 region has 14 residues. Trimming took 2 bases from V and 0 from J, leaving 6 bases between them. CDR1 MGHRA and CDR2 YSYEKL come from the germline V gene. The CDR3 DNA sequence: TGCGCCAGCAGCCAACCGCTAAGCACAGATACGCAGTATTTT. The encoded protein is CASSQPLSTDTQYF.

The V and J genes are TRBV5-1 and TRBJ2-2; TRBD1 aligns across 7 bases. V trimming: 4 bases; J trimming: 3 bases; junction bases outside the gene matches: 3. CDR3 length: 14 residues. Germline CDR1 and CDR2: SGHRS and YFSETQ. Here the CDR3 DNA reads TGCGCCAGCAGCCCCGACAGGGACACCGGGGAGCTGTTTTTT. Translating it yields CASSPDRDTGELFF. Looking up the rest from reference TRBV5-1 and TRBJ2-2 gives the full variable domain: KAGVTQTPRYLIKTRGQQVTLSCSPISGHRSVSWYQQTPGQGLQFLFEYFSETQRNKGNFPGRFSGRQFSNSRSEMNVSTLELGDSALYLCASSPDRDTGELFFGEGSRLTVL.

The chain carries TRBV6-1 and TRBJ2-2, with TRBD1 matching over 8 bases. The ends lost 1 base at V and 7 bases at J; junction bases unmatched: 2. Per germline, CDR1 MNHNS and CDR2 SASEGT. This CDR3 has 14 amino acids. Written as DNA, the CDR3 is TGTGCCAGCAGTGAAGGGACAGGGTACGGGGAGCTGTTTTTT. This gives the protein CASSEGTGYGELFF.

The chain has TRBV15 and TRBJ1-6; D not certain. Trimming shortened V by 0 bases and J by 10 bases, and 16 bases separated the two germline ends. Germline assignment: CDR1 LNHNV and CDR2 YYDKDF (reference sequence). This CDR3 is 16 amino acids long. The CDR3 here is CATSRDQSGYGSPLHF. DNA of the CDR3: TGTGCCACCAGCAGAGATCAGAGCGGGTACGGGTCACCCCTCCACTTT.

The genes are TRBV7-2 and TRBJ1-2; 7 bases align to TRBD1. CDR3 size: 15 residues. Germline V gives CDR1 SGHTA, CDR2 FQGNSA. V lost 6 bases to trimming and J lost 0 bases; unmatched junction nucleotides: 7. CDR3: CASSFRGGTNYGYTF. The CDR3 coding sequence is TGTGCCAGCAGTTTTAGAGGGGGCACTAACTATGGCTACACCTTC. Variable domain in full (rest from reference TRBV7-2 and TRBJ1-2): GAGVSQSPSNKVTEKGKDVELRCDPISGHTALYWYRQSLGQGLEFLIYFQGNSAPDKSGLPSDRFSAERTGGSVSTLTIQRTQQEDSAVYLCASSFRGGTNYGYTFGSGTRLTVV.

The J gene is TRBJ2-4, the V gene TRBV19; D not resolved. Trimming shortened V by 7 bases and J by 0 bases, and 4 bases separated the two germline ends. The CDR3 is made up of 12 amino acids. Germline V gene sequence: CDR1 LNHDA, CDR2 SQIVND (reference sequence). The CDR3 is CASTGAKNIQYF. CDR3 sequence (DNA): TGTGCCAGTACGGGAGCCAAAAACATTCAGTACTTC.

The chain uses TRBV3-1 (or the pseudogene TRBV3-2) and TRBJ2-1; 12 bases map to TRBD2. The V gene's germline CDR1 is LGHDT and CDR2 YNNKEL (reference sequence). The V and J ends lost 0 bases and 8 bases, in that order; junction bases with no gene match: 8. The CDR3 has 17 residues. Here the CDR3 reads CASSQDEGLAGGYEQFF. In DNA, the CDR3 is TGTGCCAGCAGCCAAGATGAGGGCCTAGCGGGAGGGTATGAGCAGTTCTTC.